This entry lists 22 T cell receptor beta chains sequenced from one sample in a study of CXCR3-negative and CXCR3-positive naive CD8 T cells. UMI-labeled 5' RACE yielded the TRB cDNA libraries. No DNA is given; TCRdb re-called the 5' RACE reads and lists each CDR3 protein once. The sample includes some 3,500 distinct CDR3 sequences. Material for sequencing was naive CXCR3- CD8+ T cells from blood. The subset here: CD45RO-CCR7+CD27+CD95- naive CD8+ T cells lacking CXCR3 (TNR3-). These receptors were obtained from a human donor in good health. Some clones in this sample may be carry-over from other donors' samples.

This chain uses TRBV3-1 with TRBJ1-1. CDR1 LGHDT and CDR2 YNNKEL come from the germline V gene (reference sequence). The CDR3 contains 15 residues. CDR3 in amino acids: CASSRPRSPVTEAFF.

Frequency places this clonotype as medium-sized. The V call is TRBV29-1, the J call TRBJ1-1; TCRdb's assignment of TRBD1 cannot be checked, as there is no DNA. CDR3 length equals 13 residues. The germline V gene encodes CDR1 SQVTM and CDR2 ANQGSEA. CDR3 region: CSVETGERTEAFF.

This CDR3 reads CASGFMNEQYF. This chain joins TRBV12-5 and TRBJ2-7. The length of the CDR3 is 11 residues. Germline CDR1 LGHNT, CDR2 FRNRAP.

The chain carries TRBV12-3 or TRBV12-4 and TRBJ2-5; as DNA is missing, the TRBD1 call by TCRdb cannot be tested. The CDR3 is 13 residues long. This CDR3 reads CASRHAGVETQYF.

Judged by frequency, this clonotype is medium-sized. V and J are TRBV23-1 and TRBJ2-5; the D call of TRBD1 rests on TCRdb alone, since no DNA is present to check it. TRBV23-1 is placed among ORFs of uncertain function. The CDR3 length is 17 residues. The CDR3 sequence is CASSQSHETGVIKTQYF.

This clonotype is deemed medium-sized by its frequency. The rearrangement joins TRBV21-1 to TRBJ1-3; with no DNA, the TCRdb D assignment of TRBD1 cannot be verified. TRBV21-1 is an annotated pseudogene. The CDR3 sequence is 16 residues long. Here the CDR3 reads CASSTQGWGNGNTIYF.

This clonotype is classed as medium-sized by frequency. The V call is TRBV7-9, the J call TRBJ2-1; TCRdb outputs TRBD2, but without DNA this stays unchecked. Germline CDR1 and CDR2: SEHNR and FQNEAQ (reference sequence). This CDR3 comprises 15 residues. The CDR3 here is CASSLGLAGGNEQFF.

The gene calls are TRBV6-2 or TRBV6-3 and TRBJ2-2; TCRdb lists TRBD2, though no DNA is available to test this call. Germline CDR1 reads MNHEY; CDR2 reads SVGEGT. The CDR3 runs to 18 residues. CDR3 sequence: CASSYSKRAGGRPGELFF.

This clonotype registers medium-sized by frequency. This chain connects TRBV10-3 to TRBJ2-1; TCRdb indicates TRBD2, and absent DNA this call remains unverified. CDR1 and CDR2 from the germline V gene are ENHRY and SYGVKD. The CDR3 is 15 residues long. CDR3 sequence reads: CAISPGLAADNEQFF.

Frequency places this clonotype as medium-sized. The chain links TRBV30 to TRBJ2-1; the TCRdb D gene call, TRBD1, has no DNA to confirm it. This CDR3 region has 14 residues. Looked up from germline, CDR1 is GTSNPN and CDR2 is SVGIG (reference sequence). CDR3 sequence reads: CAWSPGSTWDEQFF.

This clonotype is labeled medium-sized based on frequency. The chain uses TRBV28 and TRBJ2-2; the TCRdb call, TRBD1, lacks DNA for checking. The V gene's germline CDR1 is MDHEN and CDR2 SYDVKM. The CDR3 is 15 amino acids. The CDR3 sequence is CATYRETENTGELFF.

This clonotype is deemed medium-sized by its frequency. The chain links TRBV20-1 to TRBJ2-5; TCRdb lists TRBD2, though no DNA is available to test this call. CDR1 DFQATT and CDR2 SNEGSKA come from the germline V gene (reference sequence). This CDR3 spans 17 amino acids. CDR3 sequence reads: CSARDDIAGGPSETQYF.

The CDR3 spells CATSDRWGTEAFF. The chain links TRBV24-1 to TRBJ1-1. Germline values: CDR1 KGHDR, CDR2 SFDVKD. The CDR3 consists of 13 residues.

This chain links TRBV12-3 or TRBV12-4 with TRBJ2-1. There are 12 residues in the CDR3. This chain's CDR3 is CASSLRGHEQFF.

The chain has TRBV7-9 and TRBJ1-3. The CDR3 has 15 amino acids. Per the germline V gene, CDR1 is SEHNR and CDR2 is FQNEAQ (reference sequence). CDR3 sequence reads: CASSPRASSGNTIYF.

J is TRBJ2-5 and V is TRBV5-1; the TRBD1 assignment by TCRdb is unverifiable without DNA. Per germline, CDR1 SGHRS and CDR2 YFSETQ. The CDR3 has 14 residues. CDR3 loop: CASLQRGQGGTQYF.

By frequency, this clonotype is medium-sized (0.01 to 0.1%). The chain combines TRBV20-1 with TRBJ2-1; the D call of TRBD2 rests on TCRdb alone, since no DNA is present to check it. CDR1 DFQATT and CDR2 SNEGSKA come from the germline V gene (reference sequence). This CDR3 region has 16 residues. CDR3 sequence: CSARLLREVGTNEQFF.

By frequency, this clonotype registers medium-sized. The chain joins TRBV29-1 to TRBJ2-5; without DNA, the TCRdb call of TRBD2 cannot be checked. The CDR3 is 15 residues long. Germline assignment: CDR1 SQVTM and CDR2 ANQGSEA. The CDR3 reads CSVELEEDLQETQYF.

Its frequency marks this clonotype as medium-sized. The chain employs TRBV7-2 and TRBJ2-3; the TCRdb call, TRBD2, lacks DNA for checking. The V gene's germline CDR1 is SGHTA and CDR2 FQGNSA. CDR3 length: 18 residues. The CDR3 spells CASSSKMFSGNAADTQYF.

The chain uses TRBV12-3 or TRBV12-4 and TRBJ2-1; TCRdb's D gene call, TRBD1, goes unchecked for lack of DNA. The CDR3 is made up of 12 amino acids. CDR3 in amino acids: CASSPLLDEQFF.

The V call is TRBV7-6, the J call TRBJ2-1; TCRdb picks TRBD2, but there is no DNA to check that call. CDR1 and CDR2 (germline): SGHVS, FNYEAQ. CDR3 length: 18 residues. CDR3 amino acids: CASSLAAAGTSGRDEQFF.

V gene TRBV29-1 combines with J gene TRBJ1-1; lacking DNA, the TRBD1 call made by TCRdb goes unchecked. The CDR3 consists of 12 residues. Germline CDR1 reads SQVTM; CDR2 reads ANQGSEA. The chain's CDR3 is CSAEGGAPEAFF.